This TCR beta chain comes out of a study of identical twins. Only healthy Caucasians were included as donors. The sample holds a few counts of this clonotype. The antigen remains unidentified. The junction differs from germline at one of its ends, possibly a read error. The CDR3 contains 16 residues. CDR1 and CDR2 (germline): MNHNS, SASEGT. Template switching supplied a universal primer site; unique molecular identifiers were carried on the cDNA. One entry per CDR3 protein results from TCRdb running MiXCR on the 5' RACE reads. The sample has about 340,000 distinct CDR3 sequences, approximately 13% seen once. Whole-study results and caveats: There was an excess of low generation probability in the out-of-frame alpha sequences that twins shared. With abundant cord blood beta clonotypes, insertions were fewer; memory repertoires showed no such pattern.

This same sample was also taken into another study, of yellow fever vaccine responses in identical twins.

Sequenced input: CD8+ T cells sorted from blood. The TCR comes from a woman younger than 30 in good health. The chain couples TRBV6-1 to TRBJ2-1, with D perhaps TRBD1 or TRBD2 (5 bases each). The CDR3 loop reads CASTATTGQGSSGRVF. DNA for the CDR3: TGTGCCAGCACCGCCACAACGGGGCAGGGAAGCTCGGGACGGGTCTTC.